One sample yielded the 16 T cell receptor beta chains listed below, sequenced in a study of shared clonotypes between healthy human individuals. Repertoires were generated with immunoSEQ multiplex PCR, while TCRdb's copy carries only in-frame clones and drops some. This repertoire shows about 820,000 clones, around 93% found once; its top ten account for less than 25%. Terminally differentiated effector memory CD45RA+ cells were left out of the naive CD8 fraction, which was CD45RO-negative and positively selected for CCR7. Sequencing was performed on naive CD8+ T cells sorted from blood. These TCRs come from a man aged 25 to 45 in good health.

The chain joins TRBV4-3 to TRBJ2-7; TRBD2 agrees at 10 bases. Unmatched junction bases numbered 5, after V lost 3 bases and J lost 6 bases. In germline, CDR1 is LGHNA, CDR2 YSLEER. This CDR3 comprises 14 residues. The CDR3 here is CASSHRAGGAEQYF. The CDR3 DNA follows: TGCGCCAGCAGCCATCGAGCGGGAGGGGCCGAGCAGTACTTC.

This chain links TRBV11-2 with TRBJ2-1; possible D gene TRBD2, 6 bases. The germline V and J ends were trimmed by 2 bases and 9 bases, with 20 bases remaining between them. This CDR3 spans 16 amino acids. Germline CDR1 SGHAT, CDR2 FQNNGV. CDR3 sequence: CASSLSPGGAPPEQFF. CDR3 nucleotides: TGTGCCAGCAGCTTATCTCCCGGCGGGGCCCCCCCTGAGCAGTTCTTC.

The genes are TRBV9 and TRBJ2-1, with TRBD1 identical over 8 bases. Germline lookup yields CDR1 SGDLS and CDR2 YYNGEE. J was trimmed by 6 bases and V by 2 bases; bases with no gene match: 7. The CDR3 loop spans 15 amino acids. The CDR3: CASSVRQGAFNEQFF. The CDR3 DNA reads TGTGCCAGCAGCGTCCGGCAGGGGGCCTTCAATGAGCAGTTCTTC.

The chain carries TRBV2 and TRBJ1-1; maybe TRBD1 (5 bases). V dropped 1 base and J dropped 5 bases, with 14 bases sitting between them. Looked up from germline, CDR1 is SNHLY and CDR2 is FYNNEI. The CDR3 sequence is 15 residues long. This CDR3 reads CASSEGRVVGTEAFF. DNA of the CDR3: TGTGCCAGCAGTGAAGGCAGGGTCGTTGGGACTGAAGCTTTCTTT.

The chain uses TRBV27 and TRBJ2-7; 8 positions agree with TRBD1. Germline V gene sequence: CDR1 MNHEY, CDR2 SMNVEV (reference sequence). V lost 3 bases and J lost 6; bases outside the gene matches: 7. CDR3 length equals 14 residues. This CDR3 is CASSFSQGAVEQYF. The CDR3, as DNA: TGTGCCAGCAGTTTTTCGCAGGGGGCGGTCGAGCAGTACTTC.

This sequence joins TRBV5-6 and TRBJ1-1; no clear D gene. The CDR3 totals 15 residues. Trimming took 0 bases from V and 0 from J, leaving 9 bases between them. Germline CDR1 SGHDT, CDR2 YYEEEE. The chain's CDR3 is CASSLVGSMNTEAFF. In DNA, the CDR3 is TGTGCCAGCAGCTTGGTTGGCAGCATGAACACTGAAGCTTTCTTT.

The chain recombines TRBV7-8 with TRBJ2-2; no reliable D call. The CDR3 is 17 amino acids. The germline CDR1 and CDR2 sequences are SGHVS and FQNEAQ. Trimming removed 3 bases from V and 4 bases from J, with 18 bases in between. The CDR3 region is CASSLWVRVYSTGELFF. DNA for the CDR3: TGTGCCAGCAGCTTGTGGGTACGGGTTTATAGCACCGGGGAGCTGTTTTTT.

The rearrangement uses TRBV28 and TRBJ1-3; weak D call: TRBD1 (5 bases). Germline CDR1 and CDR2: MDHEN and SYDVKM. V gave up 3 bases and J gave up 1 base, with 13 bases separating them. The CDR3 runs to 16 residues. CDR3 amino acids: CASSLGQSESGNTIYF. DNA of the CDR3: TGTGCCAGCAGTTTGGGGCAGTCGGAGTCTGGAAACACCATATATTTT.

The chain employs TRBV7-9 and TRBJ2-7; the match to TRBD1 covers 7 bases. The germline CDR1 and CDR2 sequences are SEHNR and FQNEAQ (reference sequence). V trimming: 5 bases; J trimming: 3 bases; junction bases outside the gene matches: 10. The CDR3 is 15 residues long. CDR3 region: CASSPATGAYYEQYF. In nucleotides, the CDR3 is TGTGCCAGCAGCCCGGCCACAGGGGCCTACTACGAGCAGTACTTC.

This clone was seen a single time. As DNA, the CDR3 is TGTGCCAGCAGCTCCCGACTAGCGGAGAACACCGGGGAGCTGTTTTTT. It codes for CASSSRLAENTGELFF. The chain recombines TRBV7-7 with TRBJ2-2; 9 nucleotides line up with TRBD2. Germline V gene data show CDR1 as SSHAT and CDR2 as FNYEAQ (reference sequence). There are 16 residues in the CDR3. V was clipped by 4 bases and J by 1 base; unmatched bases: 4.

The chain employs TRBV5-6 and TRBJ1-1; D remains ambiguous. Germline V gene lookup returns CDR1 SGHDT and CDR2 YYEEEE. This CDR3 comprises 12 residues. V lost 0 bases, J lost 5 bases, and 5 bases lay in between. The CDR3 is CASSLAMTEAFF. Here the CDR3 DNA reads TGTGCCAGCAGCTTGGCCATGACTGAAGCTTTCTTT.

Concerning this clone itself: One end of the junction does not line up with germline, which may come from a read error. The chain carries TRBV7-7 and TRBJ2-7; 9 bases agree with TRBD1. CDR3 length equals 15 residues. Per germline, CDR1 SSHAT and CDR2 FNYEAQ (reference sequence). CDR3 in amino acids: CASSLGTGPLYEQYF. The CDR3 DNA reads as TGTGCTAGCAGCTTGGGGACAGGGCCCTTATACGAGCAGTACTTC.

The rearrangement links TRBV5-4 to TRBJ1-4, with a possible D match to TRBD1 (5 bases). V lost 1 base, J lost 6 bases, and 13 bases lay in between. Germline loops: CDR1 SGHNT, CDR2 YYREEE (reference sequence). This CDR3 comprises 15 residues. CDR3 protein: CASSLSGTAHEKLFF. The CDR3 DNA follows: TGTGCCAGCAGCTTGTCCGGGACGGCACATGAAAAACTGTTTTTT. Full variable domain (outside the CDR3, taken from reference TRBV5-4 and TRBJ1-4): ETGVTQSPTHLIKTRGQQVTLRCSSQSGHNTVSWYQQALGQGPQFIFQYYREEENGRGNFPPRFSGLQFPNYSSELNVNALELDDSALYLCASSLSGTAHEKLFFGSGTQLSVL.

V usage is TRBV13 and J usage is TRBJ2-2; 10 bases map to TRBD1. The germline CDR1 and CDR2 sequences are PRHDT and FYEKMQ (reference sequence). This CDR3 comprises 17 residues. Trimming removed 5 bases from V and 2 bases from J; junction bases left unmatched: 8. CDR3 region: CASSPRTGGGNTGELFF. CDR3 nucleotide sequence: TGTGCCAGCAGCCCGAGGACAGGGGGAGGAAACACCGGGGAGCTGTTTTTT.

This chain connects TRBV5-1 to TRBJ2-5; 12 bases are a match to TRBD2. Germline CDR1 and CDR2: SGHRS and YFSETQ. Losses at the gene ends were 4 bases for V and 4 bases for J; bases not matched to a gene: 5. The CDR3 length is 15 residues. This chain's CDR3 is CASSTGLAGGETQYF. In DNA, the CDR3 is TGCGCCAGCAGCACGGGACTAGCGGGCGGAGAGACCCAGTACTTC.

The chain couples TRBV29-1 to TRBJ2-1; the match to TRBD2 covers 8 bases. The CDR3 totals 15 residues. The germline gives CDR1 SQVTM, CDR2 ANQGSEA. The trim removed 6 bases at V and 0 bases at J, leaving 7 bases unmatched. The CDR3, as DNA: TGCAGCGTCAACTTAGCGGGGAGCTCCTACAATGAGCAGTTCTTC. This codes for CSVNLAGSSYNEQFF.